The T cell receptor beta chain described here comes from a study of cytomegalovirus exposure and HLA in healthy donors. Overall study findings and caveats: While the bulk of TCR sequences proved rare, some public TCRs turned up in many donors.

The CDR3 spans 16 residues. The germline CDR1 and CDR2 sequences are SGHTA and FQGNSA. V was trimmed by 5 bases and J by 4 bases, leaving 15 bases between them. On this clone itself: Its antigen is not known.

This table comes from immunoSEQ multiplex PCR, and its TCRdb copy is limited to in-frame clones, with some not included. The sample lists 150,000 to 200,000 clones, 85% occurring once. The gene calls are TRBV7-2 and TRBJ2-6; D possibly corresponds to TRBD2 (5 bases). This TCR derives from a man aged 30 to 45 in good health and CMV-seropositive. The sequenced material came from PBMCs. The CDR3 DNA reads TGTGCCAGCAGCCCGATGACCGGGGTGGGGGCCAACGTCCTGACTTTC. The encoded protein is CASSPMTGVGANVLTF.